The 27 T cell receptor beta chains presented below share a single source sample, sequenced in a study of cytomegalovirus exposure and HLA in healthy donors. The PCR used 60 Vbeta and 13 Jbeta primers. Data came from immunoSEQ multiplex PCR; TCRdb stores just in-frame clones and leaves some out. Of 210,000 or so clones listed, around 89% are singletons. The sequencing input was PBMCs. The source of these receptors is a woman under 30 in good health and CMV-seronegative.

The chain combines TRBV4-3 with TRBJ2-7; D uncertain. This CDR3 is 15 amino acids long. Germline CDR1 and CDR2: LGHNA and YSLEER. Trimming left V 0 bases short and J 2 bases short, with 11 bases between. CDR3 bases: TGCGCCAGCAGCCAAGATAGTGCTTCCACCTACGAGCAGTACTTC. Translation gives CASSQDSASTYEQYF.

The V and J genes are TRBV4-3 and TRBJ1-2, with D uncertain. The germline gives CDR1 LGHNA, CDR2 YSLEER. With 1 base removed from V and 1 base from J, the gap between germline ends came to 7 bases. The CDR3 is 14 residues long. This CDR3 is CASSQAGFNYGYTF. Written as DNA, the CDR3 is TGCGCCAGCAGCCAAGCCGGGTTTAACTATGGCTACACCTTC.

The chain uses TRBV6-5 and TRBJ2-7; TRBD1 matches 11 bases. The CDR3 extends over 15 amino acids. Germline CDR1 MNHEY, CDR2 SVGAGI. With V trimmed by 8 bases and J by 3 bases, 9 bases remained unmatched. The CDR3 here is CASRSRTGGLYEQYF. CDR3 sequence (DNA): TGTGCCAGCCGCTCTCGGACAGGGGGCCTCTACGAGCAGTACTTC.

To note about this clone: The sample holds other DNA sequences that translate to the same CDR3. The V call is TRBV18, the J call TRBJ2-6; D ambiguous. Trimming took off 2 bases at V and 2 bases at J, with 7 bases between the two ends. The length of the CDR3 is 15 residues. Germline V gene data show CDR1 as KGHSH and CDR2 as LQKENI. Written as DNA, the CDR3 is TGTGCCAGCTCACCAACGGGTGCTGGGGCCAACGTCCTGACTTTC. Protein sequence: CASSPTGAGANVLTF.

The chain combines TRBV5-6 with TRBJ1-2; D is ambiguous. Germline V gene data show CDR1 as SGHDT and CDR2 as YYEEEE. The germline V and J ends were trimmed by 1 base and 4 bases, with 17 bases remaining between them. CDR3 size: 16 residues. The CDR3 loop reads CASSLWGNWAGYGYTF. In DNA, the CDR3 is TGTGCCAGCAGCTTGTGGGGAAACTGGGCGGGCTATGGCTACACCTTC.

The chain uses TRBV6-4 and TRBJ1-2; 7 bases fit TRBD1. The CDR3 extends over 16 amino acids. Losses at the gene ends were 2 bases for V and 4 bases for J; bases not matched to a gene: 10. Germline V gene lookup returns CDR1 MRHNA and CDR2 SNTAGT. The CDR3: CASSDPRVGGLYGYTF. DNA of the CDR3: TGTGCCAGCAGTGACCCTAGGGTAGGGGGCCTCTATGGCTACACCTTC.

The chain recombines TRBV6-6 with TRBJ2-3, with D possibly being TRBD2 (6 bases). Per germline, CDR1 MNHNY and CDR2 SVGAGI (reference sequence). Between the trimmed V and J ends, which lost 6 bases and 2 bases, there was a span of 15 bases. The CDR3 is 15 residues long. Written as DNA, the CDR3 is TGTGCCAGCAGGCCGGGACTCCCTGACACAGATACGCAGTATTTT. Its translation: CASRPGLPDTDTQYF.

This chain connects TRBV27 to TRBJ2-3; D may be TRBD2 (5 bases). This CDR3 contains 12 residues. The V and J ends lost 3 bases and 14 bases respectively, with 15 bases between them. CDR1 is MNHEY, CDR2 SMNVEV, per germline (reference sequence). CDR3 region: CASSFMREKMYF. The CDR3 DNA follows: TGTGCCAGCAGTTTTATGAGGGAGAAGATGTATTTT.

This chain uses TRBV29-1 with TRBJ2-5, with 7 bases identical to TRBD1. Germline loops: CDR1 SQVTM, CDR2 ANQGSEA. The CDR3 contains 12 residues. V shed 7 bases and J 5 bases; nucleotides not matched to a gene: 7. DNA for the CDR3: TGCAGCGCTTCGAGGGGGCAGGAGACCCAGTACTTC. Its translation is CSASRGQETQYF.

This chain connects TRBV4-1 to TRBJ2-7, with D uncertain. The CDR3 runs to 14 residues. The germline gives CDR1 MGHRA, CDR2 YSYEKL. V was trimmed by 3 bases and J by 0 bases, leaving 9 bases between them. The CDR3 spells CASSQRHPSYEQYF. The CDR3 DNA sequence: TGCGCCAGCAGCCAGCGGCACCCCTCCTACGAGCAGTACTTC.

The genes are TRBV19 and TRBJ2-3; the D is unclear. The V gene lost 5 bases and the J gene lost 4 bases, with 7 bases spanning the gap. Germline V gene lookup returns CDR1 LNHDA and CDR2 SQIVND (reference sequence). CDR3 length: 12 residues. The CDR3 bases are TGTGCCAGTAGTCAACTACCAGATACGCAGTATTTT. It specifies CASSQLPDTQYF.

The chain uses TRBV2 and TRBJ2-7, with TRBD1 matching over 9 bases. Germline V CDR1 and CDR2: SNHLY, FYNNEI. V lost 0 bases to trimming and J lost 7 bases; unmatched junction nucleotides: 7. The CDR3 is made up of 15 amino acids. CDR3 protein: CASSEAHRGLGEQYF. The CDR3 DNA sequence: TGTGCCAGCAGTGAAGCGCACAGGGGGCTGGGGGAGCAGTACTTC.

V is TRBV18 and J is TRBJ2-1; D unresolved. In germline, CDR1 is KGHSH, CDR2 LQKENI. This CDR3 spans 13 amino acids. Deletions cut 0 bases from V and 7 bases from J, with 7 bases between. The CDR3 region is CASSPPSGNEQFF. The CDR3, as DNA: TGTGCCAGCTCACCACCGTCAGGAAATGAGCAGTTCTTC.

Note on this clone: This sample also contains other DNA sequences that code for the same CDR3. The J gene is TRBJ2-1, the V gene TRBV5-1, with D perhaps matching TRBD2 (6 bases). The CDR3 runs 15 residues. V was shortened by 0 bases and J by 0 bases, with 7 bases between the two germline ends. Germline CDR1 and CDR2: SGHRS and YFSETQ. CDR3 region: CASSLVGSSYNEQFF. CDR3 DNA sequence: TGCGCCAGCAGCTTGGTCGGGAGCTCCTACAATGAGCAGTTCTTC.

V is TRBV2 and J is TRBJ2-1; D perhaps matches TRBD2 (5 bases). Per germline, CDR1 SNHLY and CDR2 FYNNEI. The CDR3 consists of 12 residues. The germline V and J ends were trimmed by 5 bases and 8 bases, with 10 bases remaining between them. The CDR3 region has the DNA TGTGCCAGCAGTATAACTAGGCATGAGCAGTTCTTC. Residues: CASSITRHEQFF.

This chain uses TRBV19 with TRBJ1-2, with TRBD1 as a possible D gene (6 bases). Germline CDR1 and CDR2: LNHDA and SQIVND (reference sequence). The CDR3 runs 16 residues. The V gene lost 10 bases and the J gene lost 7 bases, with 28 bases spanning the gap. CDR3 in DNA: TGTGCCACTAAACAGGGTCGTTGGGATCACGCGGCTGGCTACACCTTC. It encodes CATKQGRWDHAAGYTF.

V and J are TRBV7-9 and TRBJ1-4; a weak D match, TRBD1 (6 bases). V was clipped by 5 bases and J by 8 bases, with 18 bases between them. This CDR3 region has 15 residues. CDR1 and CDR2 from the germline V gene are SEHNR and FQNEAQ (reference sequence). In nucleotides, the CDR3 is TGTGCCAGCAGCCGCTCCAGGGGCAGGGGCGAAAAACTGTTTTTT. This translates into CASSRSRGRGEKLFF.

The chain employs TRBV7-8 and TRBJ1-6; no definite D call. The germline V and J ends were trimmed by 5 bases and 7 bases, with 12 bases remaining between them. CDR3 length: 14 residues. Germline V CDR1 and CDR2: SGHVS, FQNEAQ. CDR3 DNA sequence: TGTGCCAGCAGCGAAACACTAGGGAATTCACCCCTCCACTTT. Translated: CASSETLGNSPLHF.

The chain has TRBV6-6 and TRBJ2-1, with 11 bases that match TRBD2. This CDR3 has 14 amino acids. V shed 8 bases, J shed 7 bases, and the junction held 7 bases outside the gene matches. Germline loops: CDR1 MNHNY, CDR2 SVGAGI (reference sequence). The CDR3 protein is CASRSGGAGNEQFF. DNA for the CDR3: TGTGCCAGCCGTAGCGGGGGGGCCGGAAATGAGCAGTTCTTC.

The CDR3 sequence is CASSKVGHRQETQYF. The CDR3 coding sequence is TGTGCCAGCAGCAAAGTGGGACATAGACAAGAGACCCAGTACTTC. The gene calls are TRBV21-1 and TRBJ2-5; the table's D call, TRBD1, has no DNA check behind it. TRBV21-1 is shown as a pseudogene. The CDR3 has 15 residues.

The chain employs TRBV21-1 and TRBJ1-1. TRBV21-1 counts as a pseudogene. There are 11 residues in the CDR3. The CDR3 nucleotides read TGTGCCAGCAGCAAATCGACTGAAGCTTTCTTT. The encoded protein is CASSKSTEAFF.

The chain recombines TRBV7-8 with TRBJ2-7, with TRBD1 matching over 9 bases. Trimming cost V 6 bases and J 2 bases; bases outside gene matches: 14. Germline V gene sequence: CDR1 SGHVS, CDR2 FQNEAQ. The CDR3 is 17 amino acids. CDR3 in amino acids: CASSFGLLGTGTYEQYF. The CDR3 DNA follows: TGTGCCAGCAGTTTCGGTCTTCTAGGGACAGGGACCTACGAGCAGTACTTC. Variable domain in full (rest from reference TRBV7-8 and TRBJ2-7): GAGVSQSPRYKVAKRGQDVALRCDPISGHVSLFWYQQALGQGPEFLTYFQNEAQLDKSGLPSDRFFAERPEGSVSTLKIQRTQQEDSAVYLCASSFGLLGTGTYEQYFGPGTRLTVT.

The gene calls are TRBV15 and TRBJ2-5; 12 bases fit TRBD2. Trimming removed 3 bases from V and 5 bases from J; junction bases left unmatched: 4. This CDR3 is built from 15 residues. The germline CDR1 and CDR2 sequences are LNHNV and YYDKDF (reference sequence). The DNA of the CDR3 is TGTGCCACCAGCAGCGGACTAGCGGGGAGTGAGACCCAGTACTTC. Residues: CATSSGLAGSETQYF.

This rearrangement joins TRBV29-1 to TRBJ2-7; 8 nucleotides line up with TRBD1. The length of the CDR3 is 11 residues. The V gene end was trimmed by 6 bases and the J gene end by 7 bases; junction bases not matched to a gene: 5. CDR1 is SQVTM, CDR2 ANQGSEA, per germline. DNA for the CDR3: TGCAGCGTGGTACAGGGGGGTGAGCAGTACTTC. As protein: CSVVQGGEQYF.

This clone was seen only once. The chain is built from TRBV11-2 and TRBJ2-1, with TRBD2 matching over 9 bases. Unmatched junction bases numbered 9, after V lost 7 bases and J lost 2 bases. Germline values: CDR1 SGHAT, CDR2 FQNNGV. CDR3 length equals 16 residues. CDR3: CASTSRGGQPYNEQFF. DNA for the CDR3: TGTGCCAGCACCTCGCGGGGGGGACAACCCTACAATGAGCAGTTCTTC.

The rearrangement joins TRBV6-6 to TRBJ1-2, with 9 bases that match TRBD1. V shed 0 bases, J shed 8 bases, and the junction held 4 bases outside the gene matches. The germline CDR1 and CDR2 sequences are MNHNY and SVGAGI (reference sequence). The CDR3 contains 14 residues. The CDR3 reads CASSYSRDRDGYTF. The CDR3 DNA reads as TGTGCCAGCAGTTACTCGAGGGACAGGGACGGCTACACCTTC.

The chain carries TRBV7-3 and TRBJ2-3, with 10 bases aligning to TRBD2. The CDR3 consists of 15 residues. After removal of 6 bases from V and 1 base from J, the junction contained 4 bases not matched to a gene. Germline assignment: CDR1 SGHTA and CDR2 FQGTGA. The CDR3 reads CASRQGTSGTDTQYF. The CDR3 DNA follows: TGTGCCAGCAGACAGGGGACTAGCGGCACAGATACGCAGTATTTT.